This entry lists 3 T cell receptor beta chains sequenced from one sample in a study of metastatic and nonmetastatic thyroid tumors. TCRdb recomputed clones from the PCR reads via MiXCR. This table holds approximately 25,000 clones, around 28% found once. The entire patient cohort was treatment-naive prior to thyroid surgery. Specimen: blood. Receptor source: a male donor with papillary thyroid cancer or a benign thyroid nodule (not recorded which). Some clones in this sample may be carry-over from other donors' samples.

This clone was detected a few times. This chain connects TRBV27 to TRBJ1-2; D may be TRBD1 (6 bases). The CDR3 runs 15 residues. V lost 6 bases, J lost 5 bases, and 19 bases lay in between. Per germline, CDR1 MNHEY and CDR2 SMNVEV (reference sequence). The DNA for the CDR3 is TGTGCCAGCAGACGCAAGGAGGACAGCGGGTATGGCTACACCTTC. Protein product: CASRRKEDSGYGYTF.

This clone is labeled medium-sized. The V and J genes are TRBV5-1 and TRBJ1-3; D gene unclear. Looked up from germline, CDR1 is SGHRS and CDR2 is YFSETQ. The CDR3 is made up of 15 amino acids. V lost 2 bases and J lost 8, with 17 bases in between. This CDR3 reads CASSFSGGIADTIYF. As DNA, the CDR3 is TGCGCCAGCAGCTTTTCGGGAGGGATTGCGGACACCATATATTTT.

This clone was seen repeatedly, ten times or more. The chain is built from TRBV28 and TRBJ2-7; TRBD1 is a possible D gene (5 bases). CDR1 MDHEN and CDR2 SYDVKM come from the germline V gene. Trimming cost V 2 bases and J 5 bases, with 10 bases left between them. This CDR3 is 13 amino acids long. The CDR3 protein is CASSLRTSNEQYF. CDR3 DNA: TGTGCCAGCAGTTTAAGGACAAGCAACGAGCAGTACTTC. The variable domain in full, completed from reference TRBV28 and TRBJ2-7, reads DVKVTQSSRYLVKRTGEKVFLECVQDMDHENMFWYRQDPGLGLRLIYFSYDVKMKEKGDIPEGYSVSREKKERFSLILESASTNQTSMYLCASSLRTSNEQYFGPGTRLTVT.